This record looks at one TCR beta chain sequence and its context. The antigen is unknown. Trimming at V came to 1 base and at J to 0 bases, leaving 4 bases not matched to a gene. Germline-derived CDR1 and CDR2 are MNHNS and SASEGT. This CDR3 region has 16 residues. This sample was included in a study of human T cells and chemical hapten exposure. Study-wide points: DPC sensitization did not alter TCRs above 1 in 1000 frequency.

The sample's time point: pre-sensitization, week 0. Treatment of the sample: therapeutic diphenylcyclopropenone sensitization with weekly scalp DPC. Separate cDNA molecules received unique molecular identifiers, which the library attached to them. TCRdb re-derived calls from the RACE reads in MiXCR, one entry per CDR3 protein. This table has over 300,000 distinct CDR3 sequences, less than 6.5% appearing once. J is TRBJ2-7 and V is TRBV6-1; the match to TRBD1 covers 9 bases. The source of this sequence is a woman aged 45-65 years with alopecia areata. Some clones in this sample may be carry-over from other donors' samples. The sequenced sample was whole blood, obtained in connection with sensitization to the hapten diphenylcyclopropenone (DPC). CDR3 DNA: TGTGCCAGCAGTGAAGTGGGACAGGGCACCTCCTACGAGCAGTACTTC. This translates into CASSEVGQGTSYEQYF.